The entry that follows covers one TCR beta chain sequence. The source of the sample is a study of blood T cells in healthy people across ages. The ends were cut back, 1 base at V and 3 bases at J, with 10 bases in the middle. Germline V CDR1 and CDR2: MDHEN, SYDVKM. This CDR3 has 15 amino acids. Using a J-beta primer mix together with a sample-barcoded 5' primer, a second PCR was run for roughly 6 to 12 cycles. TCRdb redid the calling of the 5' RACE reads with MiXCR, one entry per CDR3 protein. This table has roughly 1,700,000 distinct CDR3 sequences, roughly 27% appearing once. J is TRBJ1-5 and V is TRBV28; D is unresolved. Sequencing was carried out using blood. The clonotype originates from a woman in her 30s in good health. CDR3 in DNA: TGTGCCAGCAGTTTATCGATAACCCACAATCAGCCCCAGCATTTT. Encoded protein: CASSLSITHNQPQHF.